The sequence of this TCR beta chain was determined in a study of cytomegalovirus exposure and HLA in healthy donors. General observations from the study: Analyzed later, association rates of TCRs varied across HLA loci, with DRB1 most and HLA-C fewest.

Details on this clone: What it recognizes is unknown.

PCR involved 60 Vbeta and 13 Jbeta primers. TCRdb's table, derived via immunoSEQ multiplex PCR, lists solely in-frame clones and lacks some. The sample lists about 190,000 clones; under 85% were seen once. The CDR3 is 16 amino acids. Germline V gives CDR1 PRHDT, CDR2 FYEKMQ (reference sequence). V gave up 5 bases and J gave up 3 bases, with 18 bases separating them. V usage is TRBV13 and J usage is TRBJ2-3; tentative D call: TRBD2 (6 bases). This TCR was sampled from a woman aged 18-30 years in good health and CMV-seronegative. The sequenced sample was PBMCs. CDR3 amino acids: CASSVASVSGTDTQYF. The CDR3 DNA reads as TGTGCCAGCAGCGTCGCTAGCGTCTCGGGAACAGATACGCAGTATTTT.